The next 27 T cell receptor beta chains were all read from a single sample in a study of blood T cell repertoires in COVID-19. The assay was immunoSEQ multiplex PCR, and TCRdb's table has in-frame clones only and misses some. The table shows about 68,000 clones, with approximately 90% occurring only once. The sequencing sample was made of peripheral blood. The receptors shown here come from a woman aged 50 to 60 with COVID-19, enrolled during active disease.

This clone turned up a few times. The genes are TRBV3-1 (or the pseudogene TRBV3-2) and TRBJ1-5; 7 bases line up with TRBD1. Looked up from germline, CDR1 is LGHDT and CDR2 is YNNKEL (reference sequence). This CDR3 has 14 amino acids. V shed 8 bases, J shed 6 bases, and the junction held 10 bases outside the gene matches. CDR3 sequence reads: CASQDRQGGQPQHF. The CDR3, as DNA: TGTGCCAGCCAAGACCGACAGGGCGGTCAGCCCCAGCATTTT.

This rearrangement joins TRBV19 to TRBJ1-2, with 7 bases that match TRBD1. CDR3 length: 13 amino acids. The V gene's germline CDR1 is LNHDA and CDR2 SQIVND (reference sequence). With 3 bases clipped from V and 8 bases from J, the junction kept 6 bases outside the gene matches. CDR3 protein: CASSISTGKGYTF. In nucleotides, the CDR3 is TGTGCCAGTAGTATCTCGACAGGGAAAGGCTACACCTTC.

The chain employs TRBV6-2 or TRBV6-3 and TRBJ2-5; D perhaps matches TRBD1 (6 bases). The CDR3 totals 15 residues. V was cut by 2 bases and J by 5 bases, with 15 bases left in between. Germline V CDR1 and CDR2: MNHEY, SVGEGT. This chain's CDR3 is CASSYPQGPGETQYF. DNA for the CDR3: TGTGCCAGCAGTTACCCGCAGGGGCCGGGTGAGACCCAGTACTTC.

This clone was counted a single time. The J gene is TRBJ1-3, the V gene TRBV30, with 7 bases that match TRBD1. The V gene's germline CDR1 is GTSNPN and CDR2 SVGIG (reference sequence). This CDR3 region has 17 residues. V dropped 3 bases and J dropped 1; count of bases not matched to a gene: 12. This chain's CDR3 is CAWRRQGRDRSGNTIYF. The DNA of the CDR3 is TGTGCCTGGAGAAGACAGGGAAGGGACAGATCTGGAAACACCATATATTTT.

This sequence joins TRBV28 and TRBJ2-1, with 10 bases matching TRBD2. In germline, CDR1 is MDHEN, CDR2 SYDVKM. This CDR3 region has 15 residues. Trimming cost V 6 bases and J 4 bases; bases outside gene matches: 6. CDR3 nucleotides: TGTGCCAGCAGCGTTACTAGCGGGAAATACAATGAGCAGTTCTTC. Protein product: CASSVTSGKYNEQFF.

This chain connects TRBV19 to TRBJ2-2; 7 bases line up with TRBD1. The germline CDR1 and CDR2 sequences are LNHDA and SQIVND (reference sequence). CDR3 length equals 13 residues. With 9 bases clipped from V and 7 bases from J, the junction kept 8 bases outside the gene matches. This chain's CDR3 is CASRDRAVGELFF. CDR3 sequence (DNA): TGTGCCAGCAGAGACAGGGCGGTCGGGGAGCTGTTTTTT.

This clone was recorded only once. The CDR3 region is CASSQQGRLNTGELFF. The CDR3 nucleotides are TGCGCCAGCAGCCAACAAGGGAGGCTGAACACCGGGGAGCTGTTTTTT. The chain carries TRBV4-1 and TRBJ2-2; D might be TRBD2 (6 bases). Looked up from germline, CDR1 is MGHRA and CDR2 is YSYEKL. Trimming stripped 2 bases from V and 1 base from J, with 11 bases between. This CDR3 region has 16 residues.

J is TRBJ1-1 and V is TRBV29-1, with unresolved D. V lost 0 bases and J lost 6, with 14 bases in between. This CDR3 contains 14 residues. Per the germline V gene, CDR1 is SQVTM and CDR2 is ANQGSEA. This chain's CDR3 is CSVEDQDLVSEAFF. CDR3 bases: TGCAGCGTTGAAGATCAGGACTTAGTCTCTGAAGCTTTCTTT. Looking up the rest from reference TRBV29-1 and TRBJ1-1 gives the full variable domain: SAVISQKPSRDICQRGTSLTIQCQVDSQVTMMFWYRQQPGQSLTLIATANQGSEATYESGFVIDKFPISRPNLTFSTLTVSNMSPEDSSIYLCSVEDQDLVSEAFFGQGTRLTVV.

The chain joins TRBV7-9 to TRBJ2-7, with TRBD2 as a possible D gene (6 bases). The V gene's germline CDR1 is SEHNR and CDR2 FQNEAQ (reference sequence). The CDR3 runs 13 residues. The germline V and J ends were trimmed by 3 bases and 2 bases, with 8 bases remaining between them. The CDR3 region is CASSFSGTYEQYF. The CDR3 DNA is TGTGCCAGCAGCTTTAGCGGTACCTACGAGCAGTACTTC.

The count of this clone is one. This chain joins TRBV5-8 and TRBJ2-5, with 12 bases matching TRBD2. The CDR3 extends over 16 amino acids. V lost 3 bases and J lost 4; bases outside the gene matches: 7. Per the germline V gene, CDR1 is SGHTS and CDR2 is YDEGEE. DNA for the CDR3: TGTGCCAGCAGCTCACGAGGACTAGCGGGACCAGAGACCCAGTACTTC. Translated: CASSSRGLAGPETQYF.

As to this clone: Distinct nucleotide sequences in the sample also encode this CDR3. J is TRBJ1-2 and V is TRBV19; maybe TRBD1 (5 bases). This CDR3 has 12 residues. Trimming removed 2 bases at V and 7 bases at J, with 8 bases between. CDR1 LNHDA and CDR2 SQIVND come from the germline V gene (reference sequence). CDR3 DNA: TGTGCCAGTAGTATAAGGGGAGGTGGCTACACCTTC. This codes for CASSIRGGGYTF.

V is TRBV30 and J is TRBJ1-1; D unresolved. Per germline, CDR1 GTSNPN and CDR2 SVGIG (reference sequence). The CDR3 has 14 amino acids. V was trimmed by 0 bases and J by 4 bases, leaving 12 bases between them. CDR3 in DNA: TGTGCCTGGAGTGTACGATCCGGTGGCACTGAAGCTTTCTTT. This gives the protein CAWSVRSGGTEAFF.

The V gene is TRBV5-1, the J gene TRBJ1-1; D remains unclear. The CDR3 is 14 amino acids. Germline CDR1 is SGHRS and CDR2 is YFSETQ. V dropped 5 bases and J dropped 0 bases, with 11 bases sitting between them. Here the CDR3 reads CASRQNQMNTEAFF. CDR3 in DNA: TGCGCCAGCAGGCAGAACCAAATGAACACTGAAGCTTTCTTT.

A single count supports this clone. CDR3 loop: CASSTDRLTEAFF. The CDR3 region has the DNA TGTGCCAGCAGCACAGACAGGCTCACTGAAGCTTTCTTT. The rearrangement joins TRBV11-2 to TRBJ1-1; D perhaps matches TRBD1 (6 bases). Trimming took off 5 bases at V and 4 bases at J, with 11 bases between the two ends. CDR1 is SGHAT and CDR2 is FQNNGV in the germline V gene. The CDR3 sequence is 13 residues long.

The CDR3 bases are TGTGCCAGCAGCCAAGAGCGCACCGGGGAGCTGTTTTTT. Protein: CASSQERTGELFF. V and J are TRBV14 and TRBJ2-2; D uncertain. From germline, CDR1 is SGHDN and CDR2 FVKESK. This CDR3 contains 13 residues. The V end was cut by 0 bases, the J end by 4 bases, with 3 bases between.

The chain employs TRBV19 and TRBJ2-1, with TRBD2 matching 10 bases. The V segment lost 5 bases and the J segment 0 bases; nucleotides outside the gene matches: 13. Germline lookup yields CDR1 LNHDA and CDR2 SQIVND (reference sequence). The CDR3 totals 19 residues. CDR3 DNA: TGTGCCAGTAGTCCCCTTCTAGCGGGAGTACTGAGCTCCTACAATGAGCAGTTCTTC. Its protein is CASSPLLAGVLSSYNEQFF. Filled out from reference TRBV19 and TRBJ2-1, the complete variable domain reads DGGITQSPKYLFRKEGQNVTLSCEQNLNHDAMYWYRQDPGQGLRLIYYSQIVNDFQKGDIAEGYSVSREKKESFPLTVTSAQKNPTAFYLCASSPLLAGVLSSYNEQFFGPGTRLTVL.

The rearrangement joins TRBV27 to TRBJ1-4; the D gene is possibly TRBD1 (6 bases). V lost 0 bases to trimming and J lost 8 bases, with 13 bases between them. The V gene's germline CDR1 is MNHEY and CDR2 SMNVEV (reference sequence). The CDR3 spans 15 residues. For the CDR3, the DNA is TGTGCCAGCAGTTTATCGGGGCTGAGGGGGGAAAAACTGTTTTTT. It encodes CASSLSGLRGEKLFF.

The V gene is TRBV5-4, the J gene TRBJ2-1, with 7 bases identical to TRBD1. This CDR3 is built from 16 residues. Looked up from germline, CDR1 is SGHNT and CDR2 is YYREEE (reference sequence). The V segment lost 2 bases and the J segment 7 bases; nucleotides outside the gene matches: 12. CDR3 in amino acids: CASSLAGTGVMNEQFF. The CDR3 DNA follows: TGTGCCAGCAGCTTAGCCGGAACAGGGGTTATGAATGAGCAGTTCTTC.

This clone is a singleton in its sample. The chain couples TRBV5-1 to TRBJ2-7; the match to TRBD2 covers 9 bases. Looked up from germline, CDR1 is SGHRS and CDR2 is YFSETQ. The CDR3 length is 15 residues. V gave up 4 bases and J gave up 2 bases; unmatched junction bases: 7. The CDR3 bases are TGCGCCAGCAGCCTCAAGCGGGAGGCCGCCTACGAGCAGTACTTC. It codes for CASSLKREAAYEQYF.

J is TRBJ1-1 and V is TRBV19; no reliable D call. The V end lost 5 bases, the J end lost 4 bases, and 14 bases lay between the germline ends. The CDR3 is 14 residues long. The V gene's germline CDR1 is LNHDA and CDR2 SQIVND (reference sequence). The CDR3 here is CASSGSTRSTEAFF. DNA of the CDR3: TGTGCCAGTAGTGGAAGTACTAGGAGCACTGAAGCTTTCTTT.

The V gene is TRBV28, the J gene TRBJ1-6, with TRBD1 identical over 9 bases. CDR1 is MDHEN, CDR2 SYDVKM, per germline. This CDR3 comprises 15 residues. Germline trimming cut 4 bases from V and 8 bases from J; bases unmatched to any gene: 6. The CDR3 reads CASSWGQGQYSPLHF. DNA of the CDR3: TGTGCCAGCAGTTGGGGACAGGGTCAATATTCACCCCTCCACTTT.

The chain carries TRBV30 and TRBJ2-5; 10 nucleotides match TRBD2. CDR1 is GTSNPN and CDR2 is SVGIG in the germline V gene (reference sequence). This CDR3 region has 13 residues. V lost 4 bases and J lost 4; bases outside the gene matches: 3. The CDR3 coding sequence is TGTGCCTGGACTAGCGGGAGTTTAGAGACCCAGTACTTC. Translation: CAWTSGSLETQYF.

The V and J genes are TRBV28 and TRBJ2-7; D ambiguous. CDR3 size: 11 residues. V gave up 8 bases and J gave up 3 bases, with 8 bases separating them. CDR1 MDHEN and CDR2 SYDVKM come from the germline V gene. Written as DNA, the CDR3 is TGTGCCAGCCTTCTCGGCTACGAGCAGTACTTC. Translated: CASLLGYEQYF.

This clone was counted a few times. V usage is TRBV2 and J usage is TRBJ1-4; 7 bases align to TRBD1. With 7 bases clipped from V and 4 bases from J, the junction kept 6 bases outside the gene matches. This CDR3 has 14 residues. Germline V CDR1 and CDR2: SNHLY, FYNNEI. CDR3 residues: CASNPRDSNEKLFF. In DNA, the CDR3 is TGTGCCAGCAATCCCCGGGACAGTAATGAAAAACTGTTTTTT.

The J gene is TRBJ1-2, the V gene TRBV15; D perhaps matches TRBD1 (5 bases). V gave up 0 bases and J gave up 3 bases, with 11 bases separating them. This CDR3 spans 15 amino acids. CDR1 LNHNV and CDR2 YYDKDF come from the germline V gene (reference sequence). CDR3 in amino acids: CATSREEQAYYGYTF. The CDR3 DNA sequence: TGTGCCACCAGCAGAGAAGAACAGGCCTACTATGGCTACACCTTC. Full variable domain (remainder filled in from reference TRBV15 and TRBJ1-2): DAMVIQNPRYQVTQFGKPVTLSCSQTLNHNVMYWYQQKSSQAPKLLFHYYDKDFNNEADTPDNFQSRRPNTSFCFLDIRSPGLGDTAMYLCATSREEQAYYGYTFGSGTRLTVV.

A single count supports this clone. This chain's CDR3 is CASSHLPLASGGWIIAKNIQYF. CDR3 coding DNA: TGTGCCAGCAGCCATCTCCCCCTCGCGAGCGGAGGGTGGATTATTGCCAAAAACATTCAGTACTTC. V is TRBV14 and J is TRBJ2-4; tentative D call: TRBD2 (6 bases). V was trimmed by 3 bases and J by 1 base, leaving 31 bases between them. This CDR3 has 22 residues. Germline V lookup: CDR1 SGHDN, CDR2 FVKESK.

This chain links TRBV3-1 (or the pseudogene TRBV3-2) with TRBJ2-3; no definite D call. This CDR3 region has 15 residues. The germline V and J ends were trimmed by 2 bases and 0 bases, with 9 bases remaining between them. The germline V gene encodes CDR1 LGHDT and CDR2 YNNKEL (reference sequence). Here the CDR3 DNA reads TGTGCCAGCAGCCAACAGGCCCCTAGCACAGATACGCAGTATTTT. Its translation is CASSQQAPSTDTQYF.